This T cell receptor beta chain appears in the sequencing data of a study of shared clonotypes between healthy human individuals. Concerning this clone: The antigen is not known.

Clones were read by immunoSEQ multiplex PCR, and TCRdb kept only the in-frame ones, dropping some. In the table there are about 1.5 million clones, roughly 96% of which are singletons. This CDR3 is built from 12 residues. Per the germline V gene, CDR1 is MDHEN and CDR2 is SYDVKM. V dropped 4 bases and J dropped 7 bases, with 10 bases sitting between them. Findings of the study overall: Generation probabilities of non-shared clonotypes were lower (relative to those shared by all four donors).

The chain couples TRBV28 to TRBJ1-1; D gene ambiguous. Material for sequencing was naive CD4+ T cells sorted from blood. Subset noted: CD45RA+ positively selected. The TCR sequence derives from a man between 25 and 39 years old in good health. The CDR3 region has the DNA TGTGCCAGCAGTTGGTCAGAAAGTGAAGCTTTCTTT. This codes for CASSWSESEAFF.